This entry lists 14 T cell receptor beta chains sequenced from one sample in a study of blood T cell repertoires in COVID-19. Method: immunoSEQ multiplex PCR; TCRdb's copy keeps in-frame clones and lacks some. Here the sample spans 150,000 to 180,000 clones, over 60% being singletons. Sequencing was carried out using peripheral blood. These receptors were obtained from a man older than 75 with acute or convalescent COVID-19.

The chain links TRBV5-1 to TRBJ2-5, with 7 bases lining up with TRBD2. Per germline, CDR1 SGHRS and CDR2 YFSETQ. The CDR3 sequence is 14 residues long. J lost 2 bases, V lost 0 bases, and 1 base had no gene match. CDR3 sequence: CASSLAGGQETQYF. The CDR3 DNA is TGCGCCAGCAGCTTGGCCGGGGGGCAAGAGACCCAGTACTTC.

V usage is TRBV5-1 and J usage is TRBJ1-2, with TRBD1 as a possible D gene (5 bases). Germline lookup yields CDR1 SGHRS and CDR2 YFSETQ. V lost 0 bases to trimming and J lost 8 bases, with 14 bases between them. This CDR3 has 14 residues. The CDR3 DNA reads TGCGCCAGCAGCTTGGCCCCCGGGGGGGTAGGCTACACCTTC. Encoded protein: CASSLAPGGVGYTF.

This chain uses TRBV6-5 with TRBJ2-2; weak D call: TRBD1 (6 bases). V was trimmed by 6 bases and J by 2 bases, leaving 10 bases between them. Germline CDR1 and CDR2: MNHEY and SVGAGI. The CDR3 consists of 14 residues. This CDR3 is CASRRDTNTGELFF. For the CDR3, the DNA is TGTGCCAGCAGGAGGGACACTAACACCGGGGAGCTGTTTTTT.

The gene calls are TRBV10-3 and TRBJ2-1; 11 nucleotides align to TRBD1. The CDR3 has 16 amino acids. Germline V lookup: CDR1 ENHRY, CDR2 SYGVKD. V lost 3 bases, J lost 9 bases, and 10 bases stayed unmatched. The CDR3 nucleotides read TGTGCCATCAGTGATTCCCCCCGTGGGACAGGGGGTGAGCAGTTCTTC. This sequence encodes CAISDSPRGTGGEQFF.

In its sample, this clone was seen a few times. V usage is TRBV10-2 and J usage is TRBJ1-3; 9 bases agree with TRBD1. The CDR3 is 15 residues long. Per germline, CDR1 WSHSY and CDR2 SAAADI. J was trimmed by 8 bases and V by 3 bases; bases with no gene match: 8. The CDR3: CASSERTGGLDTIYF. CDR3 in DNA: TGCGCCAGCAGTGAAAGAACAGGGGGCTTAGACACCATATATTTT.

In DNA form, the CDR3 reads TGTGCCAGCAGCCCCCCTGGGACAGTCAATGAGCAGTTCTTC. This translates into CASSPPGTVNEQFF. The J gene is TRBJ2-1, the V gene TRBV7-9, with 7 bases identical to TRBD1. Losses at the gene ends were 5 bases for V and 6 bases for J; bases not matched to a gene: 7. Germline V gives CDR1 SEHNR, CDR2 FQNEAQ (reference sequence). CDR3 length equals 14 residues.

The CDR3 DNA sequence: TGTGCCAGCAGCTTAGCCGCGGGACAGGGTACCTACGAGCAGTACTTC. Amino acid sequence: CASSLAAGQGTYEQYF. The rearrangement uses TRBV7-2 and TRBJ2-7; 9 bases are a match to TRBD1. Trimming cost V 0 bases and J 2 bases; bases outside gene matches: 5. The CDR3 contains 16 residues. CDR1 and CDR2 (germline): SGHTA, FQGNSA.

CDR3 residues: CASSPRGGGGTGGEQFF. CDR3 bases: TGTGCCAGCAGCCCACGCGGGGGCGGGGGGACCGGGGGTGAGCAGTTCTTC. The chain links TRBV11-3 to TRBJ2-1, with 8 bases that match TRBD2. Looked up from germline, CDR1 is SGHNT and CDR2 is YENEEA. This CDR3 comprises 17 residues. V trimming: 5 bases; J trimming: 9 bases; junction bases outside the gene matches: 18.

The gene calls are TRBV7-2 and TRBJ2-1; 16 positions agree with TRBD2. After removal of 5 bases from V and 7 bases from J, the junction contained 14 bases not matched to a gene. CDR3 length: 19 residues. Germline values: CDR1 SGHTA, CDR2 FQGNSA. The CDR3 loop reads CASSQQTGTSGGALNEQFF. The CDR3 nucleotides are TGTGCCAGCAGCCAGCAGACCGGGACTAGCGGGGGGGCCCTTAATGAGCAGTTCTTC.

The chain joins TRBV9 to TRBJ2-3; 7 bases align to TRBD2. CDR1 is SGDLS and CDR2 is YYNGEE in the germline V gene. The ends lost 4 bases at V and 1 base at J; junction bases unmatched: 3. CDR3 length: 14 amino acids. In nucleotides, the CDR3 is TGTGCCAGCAGCCATGCGGGGGGCACAGATACGCAGTATTTT. Its protein product is CASSHAGGTDTQYF. Using reference TRBV9 and TRBJ2-3 for the parts outside the CDR3, the full variable domain is DSGVTQTPKHLITATGQRVTLRCSPRSGDLSVYWYQQSLDQGLQFLIQYYNGEERAKGNILERFSAQQFPDLHSELNLSSLELGDSALYFCASSHAGGTDTQYFGPGTRLTVL.

This clone has only a few counts. The rearrangement links TRBV9 to TRBJ1-5, with TRBD1 matching 7 bases. The CDR3 totals 14 residues. With 3 bases clipped from V and 5 bases from J, the junction kept 5 bases outside the gene matches. CDR1 SGDLS and CDR2 YYNGEE come from the germline V gene. This CDR3 reads CASSEGTEHQPQHF. The CDR3 DNA reads TGTGCCAGCAGCGAAGGGACAGAACATCAGCCCCAGCATTTT.

The rearrangement uses TRBV28 and TRBJ2-5; D is ambiguous. Trimming removed 1 base at V and 5 bases at J, with 5 bases between. The CDR3 consists of 12 residues. CDR1 and CDR2 from the germline V gene are MDHEN and SYDVKM. The CDR3 is CASSLFRETQYF. CDR3 nucleotide sequence: TGTGCCAGCAGTTTATTCAGGGAGACCCAGTACTTC. Full variable domain (missing parts from reference TRBV28 and TRBJ2-5): DVKVTQSSRYLVKRTGEKVFLECVQDMDHENMFWYRQDPGLGLRLIYFSYDVKMKEKGDIPEGYSVSREKKERFSLILESASTNQTSMYLCASSLFRETQYFGPGTRLLVL.

The sample holds many counts of this clone. The rearrangement uses TRBV18 and TRBJ1-5; TRBD1 aligns across 8 bases. The CDR3 is 15 residues long. CDR1 is KGHSH and CDR2 is LQKENI in the germline V gene. V was pared by 2 bases and J by 4 bases, with 4 bases of the junction left unmatched. The CDR3 sequence: CASSPIQGANQPQHF. CDR3 bases: TGTGCCAGCTCACCAATCCAGGGGGCTAATCAGCCCCAGCATTTT.

This rearrangement joins TRBV2 to TRBJ1-5; 7 bases are a match to TRBD1. The CDR3 is 18 residues long. Germline CDR1 SNHLY, CDR2 FYNNEI. The trim removed 2 bases at V and 0 bases at J, leaving 10 bases unmatched. The CDR3 DNA reads as TGTGCCAGCAGTGAATGGGGCAGGGGGGACCCTAGCAATCAGCCCCAGCATTTT. Its protein product is CASSEWGRGDPSNQPQHF.